This T cell receptor (beta chain) was found in a study of T cell responses to AZD1222 COVID-19 vaccine. Study conclusions and caveats: White British people made up most donors, females outnumbered males, and clonal diversity was possibly underestimated.

Using immunoSEQ multiplex PCR, the repertoire was profiled, and TCRdb retains in-frame clones only, with some absent. In the table there are roughly 120,000 clones, 70% to 90% of which are singletons. Concerning this clone itself: What it recognizes is unknown.

The CDR3 is made up of 13 amino acids. The germline V and J ends were trimmed by 1 base and 8 bases, with 11 bases remaining between them. This clonotype was obtained from an adult in good health. The V and J genes are TRBV12-3 or TRBV12-4 and TRBJ1-2; D uncertain. The source was peripheral blood, collected on day 0 of AZD1222 vaccination. The CDR3 reads CASSLGRVGGYTF. Here the CDR3 DNA reads TGTGCCAGCAGTTTAGGTCGGGTCGGGGGCTACACCTTC.